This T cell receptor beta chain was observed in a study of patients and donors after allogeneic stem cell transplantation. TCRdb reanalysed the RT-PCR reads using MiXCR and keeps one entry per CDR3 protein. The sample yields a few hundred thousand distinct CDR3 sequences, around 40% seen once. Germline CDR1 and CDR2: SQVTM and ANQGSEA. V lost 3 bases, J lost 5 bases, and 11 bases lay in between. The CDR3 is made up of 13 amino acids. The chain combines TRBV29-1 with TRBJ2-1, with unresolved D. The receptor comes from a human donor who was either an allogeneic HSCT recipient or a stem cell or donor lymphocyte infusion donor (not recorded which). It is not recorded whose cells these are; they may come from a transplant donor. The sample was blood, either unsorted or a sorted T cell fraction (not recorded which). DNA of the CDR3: TGCAGCGTTGATCGAGCGAGGAACAATGAGCAGTTCTTC. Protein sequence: CSVDRARNNEQFF.